This T cell receptor beta chain was captured in a study of radiotherapy plus CTLA-4 blockade in lung cancer. Study-wide context: Disease control was achieved by 31% of patients, and objective responses by less than 20%.

This clone was recorded once. Clones were sequenced by immunoSEQ multiplex PCR, and TCRdb holds only the in-frame ones, with some missing. Seen here are 95,000 to 150,000 clones, 75% to 90% observed once, and the top ten hold approximately 6.6%. The input for sequencing was peripheral blood, taken from a patient treated with radiotherapy plus ipilimumab. The sequence derives from a human donor with non-small cell lung cancer that progressed on radiotherapy plus ipilimumab.

CDR3 amino acids: CASSLGLAGVGQYF. The CDR3 bases are TGCGCCAGCAGCTTGGGACTAGCGGGAGTCGGGCAGTACTTC. This sequence joins TRBV5-1 and TRBJ2-5, with 12 bases aligning to TRBD2. This CDR3 contains 14 residues. Germline lookup yields CDR1 SGHRS and CDR2 YFSETQ. V lost 0 bases and J lost 11; bases outside the gene matches: 5.